These 14 T cell receptor beta chains originate from one sample sequenced in a study of cytomegalovirus exposure and HLA in healthy donors. Researchers ran the PCR with 60 Vbeta and 13 Jbeta primers. Data came from immunoSEQ multiplex PCR; TCRdb stores just in-frame clones and leaves some out. The repertoire has 30,000 or so clones, around two thirds of them found once; the top ten carry 20% to 25%. Sequencing was done on a sample of PBMCs. These receptors were taken from a man in his forties or fifties in good health and CMV-seropositive.

The chain recombines TRBV28 with TRBJ1-2, with a weak D call TRBD1 (6 bases). Germline CDR1 reads MDHEN; CDR2 reads SYDVKM. The CDR3 covers 15 residues. V was shortened by 5 bases and J by 5 bases, with 18 bases between the two germline ends. The CDR3, as DNA: TGTGCCAGCAGTCTACGGGGGGGCGCGGAGTATGGCTACACCTTC. It encodes CASSLRGGAEYGYTF.

V and J are TRBV5-6 and TRBJ2-5; 11 nucleotides match TRBD2. From germline, CDR1 is SGHDT and CDR2 YYEEEE. V was pared by 2 bases and J by 5 bases, with 8 bases of the junction left unmatched. This CDR3 has 16 amino acids. CDR3 sequence (DNA): TGTGCCAGCAGCTTAGTTGGGCTAGCGGGAGGCGAGACCCAGTACTTC. Its translation: CASSLVGLAGGETQYF.

CDR3 amino acids: CASSTQTVQISYEQYF. CDR3 bases: TGTGCCAGCAGCACCCAGACTGTCCAGATCTCCTACGAGCAGTACTTC. The chain employs TRBV28 and TRBJ2-7, with unresolved D. Germline V gene data show CDR1 as MDHEN and CDR2 as SYDVKM. The CDR3 is 16 residues long. V was cut by 6 bases and J by 0 bases, with 18 bases left in between. Looking up the rest from reference TRBV28 and TRBJ2-7 gives the full variable domain: DVKVTQSSRYLVKRTGEKVFLECVQDMDHENMFWYRQDPGLGLRLIYFSYDVKMKEKGDIPEGYSVSREKKERFSLILESASTNQTSMYLCASSTQTVQISYEQYFGPGTRLTVT.

V is TRBV6-5 and J is TRBJ1-1, with D perhaps matching TRBD1 (6 bases). Trimming stripped 6 bases from V and 10 bases from J, with 12 bases between. The CDR3 loop spans 11 amino acids. Germline CDR1 reads MNHEY; CDR2 reads SVGAGI. The chain's CDR3 is CASRSDRRAFF. CDR3 DNA sequence: TGTGCCAGCAGGTCCGACAGGAGAGCTTTCTTT.

The V call is TRBV14, the J call TRBJ2-3; D is ambiguous. The CDR3 is made up of 13 amino acids. CDR1 SGHDN and CDR2 FVKESK come from the germline V gene. Trimming shortened V by 1 base and J by 4 bases, and 6 bases separated the two germline ends. DNA of the CDR3: TGTGCCAGCAGCCAAGGGCCTTCAGATACGCAGTATTTT. Amino acids: CASSQGPSDTQYF. Full variable domain (outside the CDR3, taken from reference TRBV14 and TRBJ2-3): EAGVTQFPSHSVIEKGQTVTLRCDPISGHDNLYWYRRVMGKEIKFLLHFVKESKQDESGMPNNRFLAERTGGTYSTLKVQPAELEDSGVYFCASSQGPSDTQYFGPGTRLTVL.

CDR3: CASSLEAETQYF. The CDR3 region has the DNA TGCGCCAGCAGCTTGGAAGCTGAGACCCAGTACTTC. The chain is built from TRBV5-1 and TRBJ2-5; D is undetermined. CDR3 length: 12 amino acids. Germline values: CDR1 SGHRS, CDR2 YFSETQ. The V end lost 0 bases, the J end lost 5 bases, and 5 bases lay between the germline ends.

This clone was seen a single time. This sequence joins TRBV30 and TRBJ1-5; TRBD1 agrees at 7 bases. This CDR3 comprises 15 residues. With V trimmed by 2 bases and J by 0 bases, 4 bases remained unmatched. Germline values: CDR1 GTSNPN, CDR2 SVGIG (reference sequence). This CDR3 reads CAWSSGGNSNQPQHF. The CDR3 bases are TGTGCCTGGAGTTCAGGGGGGAATAGCAATCAGCCCCAGCATTTT.

This clone was seen just once. The V gene is TRBV7-9, the J gene TRBJ1-6; the D gene is possibly TRBD1 (5 bases). V shed 5 bases and J shed 11 bases, with 22 bases lying between them. The CDR3 length is 16 residues. The germline V gene encodes CDR1 SEHNR and CDR2 FQNEAQ (reference sequence). The CDR3 loop reads CASSPLGRNGATPLHF. CDR3 nucleotide sequence: TGTGCCAGCAGCCCCCTGGGGCGGAACGGTGCGACACCCCTCCACTTT.

This clone was seen only a few times. The chain employs TRBV7-2 and TRBJ2-1; TRBD1 aligns across 8 bases. Germline lookup yields CDR1 SGHTA and CDR2 FQGNSA. V shed 5 bases, J shed 7 bases, and the junction held 10 bases outside the gene matches. The CDR3 totals 15 residues. CDR3 amino acids: CASSLEADRVNEQFF. Here the CDR3 DNA reads TGTGCCAGCAGCCTAGAAGCGGACAGGGTAAATGAGCAGTTCTTC.

This chain links TRBV28 with TRBJ2-4; TRBD2 might be the D (6 bases). From germline, CDR1 is MDHEN and CDR2 SYDVKM. The CDR3 has 17 amino acids. Trimming pared 0 bases from V and 9 bases from J, leaving 21 bases between. This chain's CDR3 is CASSLWASGDGSAIQYF. CDR3 bases: TGTGCCAGCAGTTTATGGGCTTCGGGGGACGGGTCGGCCATTCAGTACTTC.

The sample holds a few counts of this clone. The chain carries TRBV4-2 and TRBJ1-3, with D tentatively TRBD1 (6 bases). There are 15 residues in the CDR3. The V and J ends lost 1 base and 4 bases respectively, with 11 bases between them. Per the germline V gene, CDR1 is LGHNA and CDR2 is YNFKEQ. DNA of the CDR3: TGTGCCAGCAGCCAAGTAGGGGGTTGGGGAAACACCATATATTTT. This sequence encodes CASSQVGGWGNTIYF.

The chain carries TRBV5-6 and TRBJ1-6, with unresolved D. This CDR3 comprises 14 residues. The V end was cut by 1 base, the J end by 8 bases, with 10 bases between. CDR1 is SGHDT, CDR2 YYEEEE, per germline. The CDR3 bases are TGTGCCAGCAGCTTGCGGGGAAATGATTCACCCCTCCACTTT. Amino acid sequence: CASSLRGNDSPLHF.

The chain recombines TRBV6-5 with TRBJ2-3; TRBD2 is a possible D gene (7 bases). CDR3 length: 16 residues. Trimming stripped 0 bases from V and 8 bases from J, with 18 bases between. CDR1 is MNHEY, CDR2 SVGAGI, per germline. CDR3 nucleotides: TGTGCCAGCAGTTACTCGAGGGTGGGGGGGCGAGCTACGCAGTATTTT. Protein: CASSYSRVGGRATQYF.

The chain carries TRBV2 and TRBJ2-5; no definite D call. The length of the CDR3 is 11 residues. V lost 6 bases and J lost 2, with 4 bases in between. CDR1 and CDR2 (germline): SNHLY, FYNNEI. CDR3 in DNA: TGTGCCAGCAGCAGGCAAGAGACCCAGTACTTC. It specifies CASSRQETQYF.